The 32 T cell receptor beta chains given below trace back to one sample, sequenced in a study of blood T cell repertoires in COVID-19. Clones were read by immunoSEQ multiplex PCR, and TCRdb kept only the in-frame ones, dropping some. This sample has over 65,000 clones; 60% to 80% occur once, and the top ten carry around 33%. The sample taken for sequencing was peripheral blood. The receptor set was obtained from a man aged 55 to 70 with COVID-19, enrolled during active disease.

The chain has TRBV5-1 and TRBJ2-2; D is perhaps TRBD1 (5 bases). V lost 0 bases to trimming and J lost 6 bases, with 6 bases between them. In germline, CDR1 is SGHRS, CDR2 YFSETQ. The CDR3 is 13 amino acids. CDR3 bases: TGCGCCAGCAGCTTGGTGGGGCCCGGGGAGCTGTTTTTT. Encoded protein: CASSLVGPGELFF.

The chain links TRBV11-3 to TRBJ2-2; 7 nucleotides agree with TRBD2. Looked up from germline, CDR1 is SGHNT and CDR2 is YENEEA. This CDR3 region has 16 residues. The junction had 4 bases not matched to a gene; V was cut back by 2 bases and J by 1 base. The CDR3, as DNA: TGTGCCAGCAGCTTAACCGGGGGGAAGAACACCGGGGAGCTGTTTTTT. Translating it yields CASSLTGGKNTGELFF.

The chain joins TRBV4-3 to TRBJ2-3, with 10 nucleotides matching TRBD2. With V trimmed by 0 bases and J by 3 bases, 9 bases remained unmatched. This CDR3 has 18 amino acids. CDR1 is LGHNA and CDR2 is YSLEER in the germline V gene. The CDR3 DNA reads as TGCGCCAGCAGCCAAGAATCACCAGCGGGAGGGAGGACAGATACGCAGTATTTT. It translates to CASSQESPAGGRTDTQYF.

The chain uses TRBV19 and TRBJ2-7; 10 bases are a match to TRBD1. J was trimmed by 7 bases and V by 3 bases; bases with no gene match: 6. Germline V gene data show CDR1 as LNHDA and CDR2 as SQIVND (reference sequence). The CDR3 covers 14 residues. The CDR3 sequence is CASSIRDRGREQYF. Here the CDR3 DNA reads TGTGCCAGTAGTATCCGGGACAGGGGTAGAGAGCAGTACTTC.

The rearrangement joins TRBV12-3 or TRBV12-4 to TRBJ1-2; 9 positions agree with TRBD1. The V segment lost 6 bases and the J segment 6 bases; nucleotides outside the gene matches: 5. The CDR3 contains 13 residues. The CDR3 here is CASRTGGWDGYTF. DNA of the CDR3: TGTGCCAGCAGGACAGGGGGATGGGATGGCTACACCTTC.

The chain links TRBV7-9 to TRBJ1-4, with a weak D call TRBD1 (6 bases). The length of the CDR3 is 13 residues. Germline-derived CDR1 and CDR2 are SEHNR and FQNEAQ (reference sequence). V was clipped by 2 bases and J by 6 bases, with 7 bases between them. This CDR3 reads CASSLNRDEKLFF. The CDR3 DNA reads TGTGCCAGCAGCTTAAACAGGGATGAAAAACTGTTTTTT.

The gene calls are TRBV29-1 and TRBJ1-2, with D maybe TRBD1 (6 bases). Germline CDR1 and CDR2: SQVTM and ANQGSEA. Trimming pared 8 bases from V and 2 bases from J, leaving 12 bases between. This CDR3 spans 12 amino acids. CDR3 protein: CSFGTTNYGYTF. In nucleotides, the CDR3 is TGCAGCTTTGGGACAACCAACTATGGCTACACCTTC.

This clone turned up a few times. The chain uses TRBV20-1 and TRBJ2-7; possible D gene TRBD1, 6 bases. Deletions cut 4 bases from V and 6 bases from J, with 10 bases between. The CDR3 is 11 residues long. The germline V gene encodes CDR1 DFQATT and CDR2 SNEGSKA (reference sequence). This CDR3 reads CSATRGPEQYF. CDR3 in DNA: TGCAGTGCTACCAGGGGTCCCGAGCAGTACTTC.

This chain uses TRBV7-9 with TRBJ2-7, with 10 positions matching TRBD2. CDR3 length: 16 amino acids. CDR1 and CDR2 (germline): SEHNR, FQNEAQ (reference sequence). The ends lost 5 bases at V and 3 bases at J; junction bases unmatched: 10. The CDR3 is CASSPNPVAGGYEQYF. CDR3 bases: TGTGCCAGCAGCCCCAACCCGGTAGCGGGGGGCTACGAGCAGTACTTC.

The chain recombines TRBV5-4 with TRBJ1-1, with D perhaps TRBD1 (5 bases). The CDR3 is made up of 14 amino acids. Germline CDR1 and CDR2: SGHNT and YYREEE (reference sequence). The V gene lost 1 base and the J gene lost 4 bases, with 11 bases spanning the gap. The CDR3 loop is CASSLPGRSTEAFF. DNA of the CDR3: TGTGCCAGCAGCTTGCCAGGGAGGAGCACTGAAGCTTTCTTT.

V gene TRBV19 combines with J gene TRBJ2-5; tentatively, D is TRBD2 (6 bases). The CDR3 runs 14 residues. The germline V and J ends were trimmed by 7 bases and 0 bases, with 12 bases remaining between them. CDR1 is LNHDA, CDR2 SQIVND, per germline (reference sequence). The CDR3 here is CASNQPGDQETQYF. The DNA of the CDR3 is TGTGCCAGTAATCAACCGGGGGACCAAGAGACCCAGTACTTC.

The J gene is TRBJ2-4, the V gene TRBV7-3; 9 bases are a match to TRBD1. CDR3 length equals 15 residues. V gave up 0 bases and J gave up 8 bases; unmatched junction bases: 5. From germline, CDR1 is SGHTA and CDR2 FQGTGA. CDR3 sequence (DNA): TGTGCCAGCAGCTTAACGGGGACAGGGAATGACATTCAGTACTTC. It encodes CASSLTGTGNDIQYF.

The gene calls are TRBV29-1 and TRBJ2-7, with TRBD1 as a possible D gene (6 bases). V lost 7 bases and J 0 bases, leaving 16 bases between the germline ends. The CDR3 runs 14 residues. Germline CDR1 reads SQVTM; CDR2 reads ANQGSEA. The CDR3 bases are TGCAGCGCCGCAACCCGGGACACCTCCTACGAGCAGTACTTC. It translates to CSAATRDTSYEQYF.

This chain links TRBV6-2 or TRBV6-3 with TRBJ1-5; TRBD1 aligns across 7 bases. Germline V gene lookup returns CDR1 MNHEY and CDR2 SVGEGT. The CDR3 sequence is 16 residues long. Trimming removed 6 bases from V and 2 bases from J; junction bases left unmatched: 10. The chain's CDR3 is CASSANQGGGNQPQHF. The CDR3, as DNA: TGTGCCAGCAGCGCCAACCAGGGGGGCGGCAATCAGCCCCAGCATTTT.

The gene calls are TRBV5-1 and TRBJ1-3, with D possibly being TRBD1 (5 bases). V lost 0 bases and J 1 base, leaving 8 bases between the germline ends. The CDR3 has 15 residues. Germline V gene sequence: CDR1 SGHRS, CDR2 YFSETQ. The CDR3 DNA reads TGCGCCAGCAGCTTGGTTCAGGGATCTGGAAACACCATATATTTT. Protein sequence: CASSLVQGSGNTIYF.

V gene TRBV5-3 combines with J gene TRBJ1-2; the D is unclear. TRBV5-3 is an ORF; its function is uncertain. Trimming removed 0 bases from V and 2 bases from J, with 5 bases in between. This CDR3 spans 13 amino acids. This chain's CDR3 is CARSLVTNYGYTF. The CDR3 bases are TGTGCCAGAAGCTTGGTTACAAACTATGGCTACACCTTC.

This clone came up a few times. This chain connects TRBV9 to TRBJ2-7; 7 nucleotides match TRBD2. The CDR3 consists of 14 residues. Germline trimming cut 0 bases from V and 0 bases from J; bases unmatched to any gene: 0. The germline V gene encodes CDR1 SGDLS and CDR2 YYNGEE. The CDR3 nucleotides are TGTGCCAGCAGCGTAGGCGGGAGCTCCTACGAGCAGTACTTC. Translation: CASSVGGSSYEQYF.

This chain joins TRBV7-2 and TRBJ2-5, with 11 positions matching TRBD2. This CDR3 has 17 residues. CDR1 is SGHTA, CDR2 FQGNSA, per germline. Trimming at V came to 5 bases and at J to 4 bases, leaving 12 bases not matched to a gene. The DNA for the CDR3 is TGTGCCAGCAGCGCTCTTTTAGCGGGAGGGCCGGGAGAGACCCAGTACTTC. It yields the protein CASSALLAGGPGETQYF.

V gene TRBV6-4 combines with J gene TRBJ1-2; D is undetermined. The CDR3 runs 17 residues. The V end was cut by 0 bases, the J end by 6 bases, with 20 bases between. Per the germline V gene, CDR1 is MRHNA and CDR2 is SNTAGT. The CDR3 region is CASSDSRTGAGKNGYTF. In nucleotides, the CDR3 is TGTGCCAGCAGTGACTCGAGGACGGGAGCCGGAAAGAATGGCTACACCTTC.

J is TRBJ2-5 and V is TRBV6-5; TRBD1 matches 10 bases. The CDR3 runs 15 residues. The germline V gene has CDR1 MNHEY and CDR2 SVGAGI. The V segment lost 0 bases and the J segment 5 bases; nucleotides outside the gene matches: 3. The CDR3 nucleotides are TGTGCCAGCAGTTACTCTGACAGGGGGCGGGAGACCCAGTACTTC. Its translation: CASSYSDRGRETQYF.

V and J are TRBV5-5 and TRBJ2-3; the match to TRBD1 covers 10 bases. The CDR3 covers 17 residues. V lost 4 bases and J lost 1; bases outside the gene matches: 9. Germline CDR1 SGHKS, CDR2 YYEKEE (reference sequence). The chain's CDR3 is CASSASTGGAGTDTQYF. For the CDR3, the DNA is TGTGCCAGCAGCGCCTCGACAGGGGGCGCAGGCACAGATACGCAGTATTTT. Full variable domain (missing parts from reference TRBV5-5 and TRBJ2-3): DAGVTQSPTHLIKTRGQQVTLRCSPISGHKSVSWYQQVLGQGPQFIFQYYEKEERGRGNFPDRFSARQFPNYSSELNVNALLLGDSALYLCASSASTGGAGTDTQYFGPGTRLTVL.

The chain is built from TRBV3-1 (or the pseudogene TRBV3-2) and TRBJ2-7; 11 bases match TRBD2. The CDR3 is 16 residues long. J gave up 2 bases and V 2 bases, and 5 bases lay outside the gene matches. Germline-derived CDR1 and CDR2 are LGHDT and YNNKEL (reference sequence). Written as DNA, the CDR3 is TGTGCCAGCAGCCAACCTACTAGCGGGAGAACCTACGAGCAGTACTTC. Amino acids: CASSQPTSGRTYEQYF.

The J gene is TRBJ2-6, the V gene TRBV2; 14 nucleotides line up with TRBD2. The V and J ends lost 10 bases and 4 bases, in that order; junction bases with no gene match: 12. From germline, CDR1 is SNHLY and CDR2 FYNNEI. This CDR3 has 18 amino acids. The CDR3 region has the DNA TGTGCCAACAAACCGACGGGACTAGCGGGAGTGGGGGCCAACGTCCTGACTTTC. This translates into CANKPTGLAGVGANVLTF.

The chain employs TRBV7-9 and TRBJ2-1; TRBD2 matches 8 bases. Germline lookup yields CDR1 SEHNR and CDR2 FQNEAQ (reference sequence). The CDR3 is 15 residues long. V lost 3 bases, J lost 6 bases, and 7 bases stayed unmatched. In DNA form, the CDR3 reads TGTGCCAGCAGCTTGGGGCTAGCGGGTATCAATGAGCAGTTCTTC. Amino acid sequence: CASSLGLAGINEQFF.

The chain links TRBV7-2 to TRBJ1-2; 9 positions agree with TRBD1. The CDR3 totals 13 residues. CDR1 SGHTA and CDR2 FQGNSA come from the germline V gene. Trimming at V came to 8 bases and at J to 4 bases, leaving 5 bases not matched to a gene. CDR3 in amino acids: CASETGGAYGYTF. CDR3 DNA: TGTGCCAGCGAGACAGGGGGGGCCTATGGCTACACCTTC.

The chain recombines TRBV5-1 with TRBJ2-7; 11 bases are shared with TRBD2. Germline assignment: CDR1 SGHRS and CDR2 YFSETQ. The CDR3 is 21 residues long. V shed 1 base and J 0 bases; nucleotides not matched to a gene: 18. CDR3 residues: CASSLLGLAGGRRRSSYEQYF. The CDR3 DNA reads TGCGCCAGCAGCTTGTTAGGCCTAGCGGGGGGACGACGTAGGAGCTCCTACGAGCAGTACTTC.

The V and J genes are TRBV11-3 and TRBJ2-3; D possibly corresponds to TRBD2 (7 bases). Germline CDR1 is SGHNT and CDR2 is YENEEA. This CDR3 is 15 amino acids long. Trimming cost V 3 bases and J 4 bases, with 14 bases left between them. The CDR3 reads CASSFSRGASDTQYF. CDR3 coding DNA: TGTGCCAGCAGCTTTAGTCGGGGGGCCTCAGATACGCAGTATTTT.

This clone was detected a few times. The rearrangement joins TRBV14 to TRBJ1-1, with TRBD1 as a possible D gene (5 bases). V was clipped by 1 base and J by 4 bases, with 13 bases between them. Germline CDR1 is SGHDN and CDR2 is FVKESK. This CDR3 is 15 amino acids long. Here the CDR3 reads CASSQAGGLSTEAFF. The CDR3 region has the DNA TGTGCCAGCAGCCAAGCGGGGGGACTTAGCACTGAAGCTTTCTTT.

The CDR3 region is CASSPAPQTVAKNIQYF. The CDR3 bases are TGTGCCAGCTCACCGGCGCCACAAACAGTAGCCAAAAACATTCAGTACTTC. The chain couples TRBV18 to TRBJ2-4; D unresolved. Germline CDR1 KGHSH, CDR2 LQKENI. CDR3 size: 17 residues. V was shortened by 3 bases and J by 0 bases, with 15 bases between the two germline ends. Drawing the rest from reference TRBV18 and TRBJ2-4, the complete variable domain is NAGVMQNPRHLVRRRGQEARLRCSPMKGHSHVYWYRQLPEEGLKFMVYLQKENIIDESGMPKERFSAEFPKEGPSILRIQQVVRGDSAAYFCASSPAPQTVAKNIQYFGAGTRLSVL.

This rearrangement joins TRBV4-1 to TRBJ1-1; TRBD1 matches at 8 bases. Germline V gives CDR1 MGHRA, CDR2 YSYEKL. The junction had 5 bases not matched to a gene; V was cut back by 5 bases and J by 0 bases. The CDR3 consists of 15 residues. As DNA, the CDR3 is TGCGCCAGCAGCACCGGACAGGGTTTGAACACTGAAGCTTTCTTT. Translation gives CASSTGQGLNTEAFF.

This clone turned up a few times. This chain's CDR3 is CASSPTSGRLAGELFF. Here the CDR3 DNA reads TGTGCCAGCTCACCAACTAGCGGGAGATTAGCCGGGGAGCTGTTTTTT. This chain connects TRBV18 to TRBJ2-2, with 11 bases lining up with TRBD2. V gave up 2 bases and J gave up 6 bases; unmatched junction bases: 5. The CDR3 is made up of 16 amino acids. Germline-derived CDR1 and CDR2 are KGHSH and LQKENI.

This clone has just a few counts. The chain recombines TRBV2 with TRBJ1-5; no clear D. V was clipped by 6 bases and J by 7 bases, with 13 bases between them. CDR1 is SNHLY, CDR2 FYNNEI, per germline. CDR3 length: 13 amino acids. DNA for the CDR3: TGTGCCAGCAGCCCCACGAACGGGCAGCCCCAGCATTTT. Amino acids: CASSPTNGQPQHF.